This T cell receptor beta chain was obtained from a study of T cell changes during pregnancy in multiple sclerosis. The data were produced by immunoSEQ multiplex PCR, yet TCRdb's version contains in-frame clones alone and is incomplete. The sample lists about 55,000 clones, about 87% occurring once. Trimming shortened V by 1 base and J by 3 bases, and 10 bases separated the two germline ends. Germline V gene lookup returns CDR1 MGHRA and CDR2 YSYEKL. The CDR3 has 14 residues. This sample comprised CD4+ T cells from peripheral blood mononuclear cells, obtained in the first trimester of pregnancy. This sequence joins TRBV4-1 and TRBJ2-7; D remains unclear. This receptor was identified in a female donor with multiple sclerosis, enrolled in a pregnancy study. DNA of the CDR3: TGCGCCAGCAGCCAAGGTCCCGGTATCTACGAGCAGTACTTC. It yields the protein CASSQGPGIYEQYF.